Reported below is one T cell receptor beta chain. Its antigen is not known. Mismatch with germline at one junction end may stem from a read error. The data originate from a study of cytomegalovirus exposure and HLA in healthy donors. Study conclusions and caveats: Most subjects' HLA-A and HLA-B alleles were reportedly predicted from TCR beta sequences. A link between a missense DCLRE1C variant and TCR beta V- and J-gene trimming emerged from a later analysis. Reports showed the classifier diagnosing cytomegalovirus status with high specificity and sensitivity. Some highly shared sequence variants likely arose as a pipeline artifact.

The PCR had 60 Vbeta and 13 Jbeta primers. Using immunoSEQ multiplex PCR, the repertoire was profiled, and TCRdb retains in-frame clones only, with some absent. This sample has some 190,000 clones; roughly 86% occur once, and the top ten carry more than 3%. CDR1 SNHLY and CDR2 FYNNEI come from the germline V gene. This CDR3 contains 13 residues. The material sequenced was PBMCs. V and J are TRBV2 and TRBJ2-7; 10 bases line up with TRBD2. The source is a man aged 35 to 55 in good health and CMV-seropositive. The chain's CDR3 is CASSLGTSADYIF. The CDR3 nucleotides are TGTGCCAGCAGCCTCGGGACTAGCGCCGATTACATCTTC.